This T cell receptor (beta chain) was sequenced during a study of blood T cell repertoires in COVID-19 (dated by TCRdb to 2020 to 2022). For the study in its entirety: The collaborator samples originated in the United States, Italy and Spain and spanned the acute and convalescent phases of COVID-19. The prospective study material was composed of cDNA or gDNA derived from T cells, B-cell-depleted T cells, or PBMCs. Subjects who had been exposed to COVID-19, were actively infected with it, or had recovered from it provided the deeply sampled blood TCRbeta repertoires that made up the dataset. The repertoires were released in a freely available public database meant as a resource for research on the immune response to SARS-CoV-2. Samples came from the ongoing ImmuneRACE study (first 160 participants) plus 1,254 subjects from 6 global collaborators. Sample metadata almost always included a de-identified subject ID, COVID-19 status, age in years and sex. HLA class I and class II types, where available, came from metadata supplied by the sample provider rather than from assay-based typing.

Whole blood was collected in K2EDTA tubes by collaborating institutions according to the institutions' own protocols. For TCRbeta analysis, collaborator samples were shipped as frozen whole blood, as isolated PBMCs, or as DNA extracted from either sample type. The research as a whole found: Clinical and demographic metadata were provided uncurated, with the amount varying by source and participant.

For this clone: The clone's antigen remains unknown. No much larger clone exists at a distance of one base, and base qualities are not known.

TCRbeta CDR3 regions were amplified from genomic DNA by means of the immunoSEQ Assay, a bias-controlled multiplex PCR. For the original study's pipeline: The number of nucleated cells in each sample was estimated by amplification of reference gene primers within the assay. To quantify the absolute abundance of each unique TCRbeta CDR3 rearrangement, sequence reads were collapsed and filtered. For each sample, productive Simpson clonality was calculated as the square root of Simpson's diversity index across productive rearrangements. Imported from immuneACCESS, the table was reduced by TCRdb to in-frame sequences with V and J called. These copies leave out some clones; in studies compared against another copy, an unresolved V gene accounts for under half, and the cause of the remainder is not known. V, J and clone size were drawn from that table, and D and trimming were deduced from the DNA. This sample is represented by 100,000 to 150,000 clones; around 74% of them were singletons. The top ten constitute around 6% of the sample.

The sequenced sample consisted of peripheral blood. The sequence came from a man in his fifties or sixties with acute or convalescent COVID-19.

The CDR3 loop reads CASSRHPTSVYEQYF. The sequenced DNA is TGTGCCAGCAGTCGACACCCCACCTCCGTCTACGAGCAGTACTTC. Recombination linked TRBV2 to TRBJ2-7; the D gene remains uncertain. Between the V and J ends, shortened by 5 bases and 3 bases respectively, the junction contains 17 bases. The CDR3 sequence holds 15 residues, the cysteine and phenylalanine included. Left in the record is the CDR3 DNA by itself, 45 bases read in frame from the first base. According to the germline V gene, CDR1 reads SNHLY and CDR2 reads FYNNEI. Supplemented by the reference TRBV2 and TRBJ2-7 proteins around the CDR3, the complete variable domain is EPEVTQTPSHQVTQMGQEVILRCVPISNHLYFYWYRQILGQKVEFLVSFYNNEISEKSEIFDDQFSVERPDGSNFTLKIRSTKLEDSAMYFCASSRHPTSVYEQYFGPGTRLTVT.